This TCR beta chain originates from a study of shared clonotypes between healthy human individuals (TCRdb year 2020). Concerning the study at large: The cohort included three men and a couple of women between 18 and 49 years of age. Per donor, leukapheresis produced somewhere between about 0.94 and 9 billion PBMCs. Blood TCR repertoires of about 5 healthy adults were deeply sequenced to estimate repertoire size and the extent of clonotype sharing between individuals. For each donor, CD4 naive and CD4 memory were each run on three plates, CD8 naive on two plates, and CD8 memory on one plate. To increase sequencing depth and limit assay-specific biases, different laboratories used diverse techniques to prepare libraries and sequence TCR repertoires. Study-wide conclusions, independent of this receptor: Naive subsets generally had larger estimated clonotype richness than memory subsets. Higher generation probabilities were observed for clonotypes shared by all four sorted-subset donors than for non-shared clonotypes. Sampling was restricted to blood, and TCR repertoires in tissue are likely to differ from TCR repertoires in blood. Even with the large sequencing depth, rarefaction of the sorted-subset datasets indicated that sequencing was incomplete. Pairwise subsampling led to the expectation that sequencing depth would affect the degree of clonotype sharing among donors. The small number of donors limited the genetic and exposure-history diversity represented. Across four donors, approximately 4.6% of naive CD4, 3% to 4% of naive CD8, roughly 2.3% of memory CD4, and 0.4% to 0.45% of memory CD8 clonotypes were shared.

Using the deep immunoSEQ assay, TCR CDR3 regions were amplified from genomic DNA by multiplex PCR. Extracted genomic DNA from each cell subset was distributed evenly across all wells of several immunoSEQ 96-well plates, and each plate was treated as a replicate. Each replicate PCR for sorted subsets received approximately 200 ng genomic DNA, equal to about 29,000 T cell genomes. Purified libraries were measured with a Qubit 3.0 fluorometer, size-checked on a Bioanalyzer 2100, and measured again with the KAPA Library Quantification kit. Every immunoSEQ 96-well plate was sequenced on a separate single-read 150-cycle Illumina NextSeq 550 flow cell. Per the original workflow: Because only junctional sequences without quality scores were contained in the immunoSEQ output, filtering matching that applied to full-length reads could not be performed. To assign V/J genes and CDR3, sequences were annotated against IMGT germline references using PyIR, a Python wrapper for IgBLAST v1.9. Reads were removed for weak V/J assignments (E-value above 1e-6), missing CDR3, stop codons, out-of-frame junctions, or ambiguous translated residues. A V3J clonotype was defined by an identical inferred V gene, J gene, and CDR3 amino acid sequence. The percentage overlap between two repertoires was calculated by dividing the number of shared unique clonotypes by the size of the smaller repertoire. RTK rarefaction, the Chao1 estimator, and Recon v2.1 estimates of unobserved clonotypes were used to assess repertoire richness. For all TCRbeta clonotypes obtained by the gDNA method from a handful of donors, generation probabilities were computed with OLGA. TCRdb took this table from immuneACCESS and kept in-frame rearrangements with V and J called. Such tables lack part of the clones; where checked against another copy, unresolved V genes explain under half of the gap, and the rest is unexplained. The V and J calls and the clone size are those of that table, but D and trimming were determined from the DNA. Here the sample has 2.5 million or so clones; more than 80% occur a single time. The ten largest clones take up under 0.15% of the sample.

Donors were healthy HIV-negative adults with no recently reported acute infections or vaccinations. Only Caucasian adults living in Nashville, Tennessee, USA were represented among the donors. CD4+ T cells were enriched through magnetic negative selection, after which naive cells were positively selected on CD45RA and the remaining negative fraction served as the memory subset. Blood was collected by leukapheresis, and PBMCs were isolated by Ficoll-Histopaque density gradient centrifugation and then cryopreserved in liquid nitrogen vapor phase. Analytical flow cytometry was used to check the purity and quantity of each magnetically sorted T cell population. Genomic DNA was isolated from each sorted fraction and quantified by UV absorbance on a Nanodrop 2000c. This clone came up once. It lacks a known antigen. The record has no base qualities; no much larger clone is one base away. V gives up 4 bases and J gives up 4 bases, and the segment between their germline ends measures 14 bases. From a lookup of the germline V gene, CDR1 and CDR2 are LGHNA and YSLEER. The CDR3 measures 14 amino acids from cysteine to phenylalanine. Only CDR3 DNA is held: 42 bases, read in frame from base 1.

This TCR derives from a man aged 18 to 29 in good health. The V and J segments used are TRBV4-3 and TRBJ2-7; no D segment can be confidently identified. The source material was naive CD4+ T cells sorted from blood. According to the study, the label for this sample's cell subset or site signals: CD45RA+ positively selected. The CDR3 here reads CASSPALGRYEQYF. The sequenced DNA is TGCGCCAGCAGCCCGGCCCTAGGACGGTACGAGCAGTACTTC.